This T cell receptor (beta chain) emerged from a study of shared clonotypes between healthy human individuals. Study results and caveats: What limited the represented genetic and exposure-history diversity was the small number of donors.

Each unsorted sample relied on about 94 million PBMCs as its source of genomic DNA. PCR replicates performed on unsorted PBMC used approximately 320 ng DNA, approximately 30,000 T cell genomes. Here immunoSEQ multiplex PCR was the method, and the copy in TCRdb shows in-frame clones only, minus some. The sample includes about half a million clones, about 85% of them seen just once. To note about this clone: What it binds is not known.

Trimming took off 9 bases at V and 6 bases at J, with 15 bases between the two ends. The CDR3 covers 14 residues. Looked up from germline, CDR1 is MDHEN and CDR2 is SYDVKM. The sample comprised PBMCs. This TCR derives from a woman aged 40 to 49 in good health. Some clones in this sample may be carry-over from other donors' samples. The V call is TRBV28, the J call TRBJ2-6; D possibly matches TRBD1 or TRBD2 (5 bases each). CDR3 region: CASRDRLEANVLTF. CDR3 in DNA: TGTGCCAGTAGGGACCGCCTGGAGGCCAACGTCCTGACTTTC.